This T cell receptor beta chain is drawn from a study of preoperative IRX-2 immunotherapy in early breast cancer. Sequenced by immunoSEQ multiplex PCR; TCRdb stores in-frame clones only, minus some. The data contain more than 20,000 clones, roughly 90% of them singletons. This clone appeared once. Treatment meaning: preoperative locoregional IRX-2 cytokine immunotherapy. From germline, CDR1 is SEHNR and CDR2 FQNEAQ (reference sequence). The ends lost 5 bases at V and 1 base at J; junction bases unmatched: 2. CDR3 length: 15 amino acids. Sequencing was performed on tumor tissue, taken after IRX-2 immunotherapy. This TCR derives from a human donor with breast cancer. The chain links TRBV7-9 to TRBJ2-2, with 9 positions matching TRBD1. This CDR3 reads CASSPGQGNTGELFF. The CDR3 DNA sequence: TGTGCCAGCAGCCCGGGACAGGGGAACACCGGGGAGCTGTTTTTT.